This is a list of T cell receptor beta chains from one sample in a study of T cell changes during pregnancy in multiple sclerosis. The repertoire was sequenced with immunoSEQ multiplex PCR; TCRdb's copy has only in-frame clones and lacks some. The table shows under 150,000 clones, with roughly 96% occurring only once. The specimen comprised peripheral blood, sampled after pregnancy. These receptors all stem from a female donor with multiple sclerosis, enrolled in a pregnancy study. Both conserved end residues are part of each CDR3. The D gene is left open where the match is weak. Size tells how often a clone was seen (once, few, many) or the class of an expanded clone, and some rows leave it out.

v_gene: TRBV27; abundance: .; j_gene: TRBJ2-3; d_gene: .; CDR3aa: CASSPLVRAPGTDTQYF; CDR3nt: TGTGCCAGCAGTCCTCTCGTCAGGGCCCCCGGCACAGATACGCAGTATTTT
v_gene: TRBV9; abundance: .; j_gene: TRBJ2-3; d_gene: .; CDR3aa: CASSQTEGRGRDTQYF; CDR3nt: TGTGCCAGCAGCCAAACCGAAGGCCGGGGGAGAGATACGCAGTATTTT
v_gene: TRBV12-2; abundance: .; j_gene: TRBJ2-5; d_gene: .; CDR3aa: CASRSETWNQTGRQETQYF; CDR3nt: TGTGCAAGTCGCTCCGAGACCTGGAACCAGACGGGGAGGCAAGAGACCCAGTACTTC
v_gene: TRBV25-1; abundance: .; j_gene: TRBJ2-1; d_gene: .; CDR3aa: CASSLFPHNEQFF; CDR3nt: TGTGCCAGCAGTCTATTCCCGCACAATGAGCAGTTCTTC
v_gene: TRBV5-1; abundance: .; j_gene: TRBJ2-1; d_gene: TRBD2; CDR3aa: CASYSGSYNEQFF; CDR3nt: TGCGCCAGCTATAGCGGGAGTTACAATGAGCAGTTCTTC
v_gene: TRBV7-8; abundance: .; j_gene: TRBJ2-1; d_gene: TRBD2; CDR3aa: CASSVGGSGGWNEQFF; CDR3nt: TGTGCCAGCAGCGTGGGAGGTAGCGGGGGATGGAATGAGCAGTTCTTC
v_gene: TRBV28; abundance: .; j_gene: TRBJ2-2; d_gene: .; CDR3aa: CASLVAGKGELFF; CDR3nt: TGTGCCTCGCTGGTGGCGGGAAAAGGGGAGCTGTTTTTT
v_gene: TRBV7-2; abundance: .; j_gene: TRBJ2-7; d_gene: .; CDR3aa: CASSLRPGFAYEQYF; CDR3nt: TGTGCCAGCAGCTTACGTCCAGGGTTTGCCTACGAGCAGTACTTC
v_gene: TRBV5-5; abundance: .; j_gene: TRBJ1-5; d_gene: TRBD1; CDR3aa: CASSGGTGDGQPQHF; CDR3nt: TGTGCCAGCAGCGGCGGGACAGGGGACGGTCAGCCCCAGCATTTT
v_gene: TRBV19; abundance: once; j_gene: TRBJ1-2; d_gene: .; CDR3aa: CATQREGLSPNYGYTF; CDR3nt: TGTGCCACCCAGCGGGAGGGACTTAGTCCGAACTATGGCTACACCTTC
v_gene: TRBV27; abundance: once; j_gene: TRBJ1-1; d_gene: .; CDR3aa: CASSLSRVSNTEAFF; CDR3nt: TGTGCCAGCAGTTTATCGAGAGTCTCGAACACTGAAGCTTTCTTT
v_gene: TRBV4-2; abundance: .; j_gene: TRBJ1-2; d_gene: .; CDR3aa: CASSPSGQSHIDGYTF; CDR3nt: TGTGCCAGCAGCCCTTCAGGTCAGTCTCATATAGATGGCTACACCTTC
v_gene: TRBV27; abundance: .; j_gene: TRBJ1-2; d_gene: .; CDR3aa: CASGARGKDGYTF; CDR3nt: TGTGCCAGCGGTGCGAGGGGGAAGGATGGCTACACCTTC
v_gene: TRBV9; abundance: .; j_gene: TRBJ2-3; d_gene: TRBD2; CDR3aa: CASSRGTSGPTDTQYF; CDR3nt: TGTGCCAGCAGCCGAGGGACTAGCGGCCCTACAGATACGCAGTATTTT
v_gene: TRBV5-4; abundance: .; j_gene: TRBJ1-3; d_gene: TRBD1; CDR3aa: CASSRGQGRNTIYF; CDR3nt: TGTGCCAGCAGCCGCGGACAGGGAAGAAACACCATATATTTT
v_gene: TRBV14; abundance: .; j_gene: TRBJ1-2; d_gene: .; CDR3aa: CASSQAPLSPLANYGYTF; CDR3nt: TGTGCCAGCAGCCAAGCTCCACTGTCCCCGTTAGCTAACTATGGCTACACCTTC
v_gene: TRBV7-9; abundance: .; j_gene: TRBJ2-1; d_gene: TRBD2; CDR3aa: CASSSGLAGRGEQFF; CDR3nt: TGTGCCAGCAGCTCCGGACTAGCGGGACGGGGTGAGCAGTTCTTC
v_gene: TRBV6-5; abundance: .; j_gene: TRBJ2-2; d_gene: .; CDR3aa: CASSSQGRRDGELFF; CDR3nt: TGTGCCAGCAGTTCCCAGGGGCGAAGAGACGGGGAGCTGTTTTTT
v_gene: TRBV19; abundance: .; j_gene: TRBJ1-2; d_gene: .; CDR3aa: CASSNSNYGYTF; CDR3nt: TGTGCCAGTAGTAACTCTAACTATGGCTACACCTTC
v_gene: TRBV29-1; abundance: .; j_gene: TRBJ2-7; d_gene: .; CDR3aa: CSVVSGATYEQYF; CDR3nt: TGCAGCGTTGTATCGGGAGCGACCTACGAGCAGTACTTC
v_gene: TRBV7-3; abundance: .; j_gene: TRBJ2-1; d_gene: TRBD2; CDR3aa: CASSLGGLAGDAEQFF; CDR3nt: TGTGCCAGCAGCTTAGGGGGGCTAGCGGGAGATGCTGAGCAGTTCTTC
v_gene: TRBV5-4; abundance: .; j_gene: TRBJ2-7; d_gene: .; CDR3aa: CASSLIGQGTYEQYF; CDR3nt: TGTGCCAGCAGCTTGATCGGTCAGGGCACCTACGAGCAGTACTTC
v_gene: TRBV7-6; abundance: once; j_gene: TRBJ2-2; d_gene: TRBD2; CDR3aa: CASSPRGAGGLPGELFF; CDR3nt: TGTGCCAGCAGCCCCCGGGGAGCGGGAGGCCTACCCGGGGAGCTGTTTTTT
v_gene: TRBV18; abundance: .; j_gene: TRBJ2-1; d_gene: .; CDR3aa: CASSPDTYNEQFF; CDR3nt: TGTGCCAGCTCACCGGACACTTACAATGAGCAGTTCTTC
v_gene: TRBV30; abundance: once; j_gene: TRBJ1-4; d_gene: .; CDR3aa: CAWSSSNEKLFF; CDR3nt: TGTGCCTGGAGCAGTTCGAATGAAAAACTGTTTTTT
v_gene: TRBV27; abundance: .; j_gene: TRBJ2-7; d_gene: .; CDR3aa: CASSLYPIGSYEQYF; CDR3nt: TGTGCCAGCAGTTTATATCCGATCGGCTCCTACGAGCAGTACTTC
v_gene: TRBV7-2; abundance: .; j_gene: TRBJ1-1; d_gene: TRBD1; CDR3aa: CASTTDRANTEAFF; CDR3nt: TGTGCCAGCACCACGGACAGGGCGAACACTGAAGCTTTCTTT
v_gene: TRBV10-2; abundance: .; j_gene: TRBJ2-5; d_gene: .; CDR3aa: CASSESEGGGDRKVWETQYF; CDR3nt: TGCGCCAGCAGTGAGTCGGAAGGCGGGGGGGACAGGAAGGTCTGGGAGACCCAGTACTTC
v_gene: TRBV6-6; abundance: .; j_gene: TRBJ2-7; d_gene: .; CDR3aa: CASRSLRYEQYF; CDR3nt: TGTGCCAGCAGGTCACTAAGATACGAGCAGTACTTC
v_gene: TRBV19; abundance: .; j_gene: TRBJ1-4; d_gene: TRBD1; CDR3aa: CASTGTATNEKLFF; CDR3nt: TGTGCCAGTACAGGGACAGCAACTAATGAAAAACTGTTTTTT
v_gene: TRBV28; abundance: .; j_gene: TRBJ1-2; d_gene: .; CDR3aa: CASSPGSGNSNYGYTF; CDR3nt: TGTGCCAGCAGCCCGGGTAGCGGGAATTCTAACTATGGCTACACCTTC
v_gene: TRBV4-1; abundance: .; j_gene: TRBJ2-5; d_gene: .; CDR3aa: CASSQGQGRETQYF; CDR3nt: TGCGCCAGCAGCCAAGGGCAGGGGCGAGAGACCCAGTACTTC
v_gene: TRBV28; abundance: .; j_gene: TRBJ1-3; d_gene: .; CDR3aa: CASSVSGPNTIYF; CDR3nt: TGTGCCAGCAGTGTGTCGGGTCCCAACACCATATATTTT
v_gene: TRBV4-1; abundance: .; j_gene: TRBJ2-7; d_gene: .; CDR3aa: CASSQAPGTPYEQYF; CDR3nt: TGCGCCAGCAGCCAAGCCCCCGGGACACCCTACGAGCAGTACTTC
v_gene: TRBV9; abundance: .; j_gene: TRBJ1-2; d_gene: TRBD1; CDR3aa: CASSVSAGGHYGYTF; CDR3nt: TGTGCCAGCAGCGTATCGGCAGGGGGACACTATGGCTACACCTTC
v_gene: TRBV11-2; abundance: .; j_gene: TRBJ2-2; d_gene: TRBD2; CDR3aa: CASSVLSGRAGELFF; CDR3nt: TGTGCCAGCAGCGTCCTGAGCGGGAGAGCCGGGGAGCTGTTTTTT
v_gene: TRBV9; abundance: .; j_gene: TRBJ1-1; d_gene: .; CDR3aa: CASSVAQGQNTEAFF; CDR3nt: TGTGCCAGCAGCGTAGCTCAGGGACAAAACACTGAAGCTTTCTTT
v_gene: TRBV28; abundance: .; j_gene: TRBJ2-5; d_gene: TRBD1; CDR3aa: CASSLTGSQETQYF; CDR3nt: TGTGCCAGCAGTTTGACAGGGTCCCAAGAGACCCAGTACTTC
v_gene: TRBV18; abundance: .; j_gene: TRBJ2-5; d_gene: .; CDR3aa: CASSLDQETQYF; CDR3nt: TGTGCCAGCTCACTCGACCAAGAGACCCAGTACTTC
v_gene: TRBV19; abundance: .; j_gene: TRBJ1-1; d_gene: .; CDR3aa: CASSYGAGNTEAFF; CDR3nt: TGTGCCAGTAGTTATGGGGCCGGGAACACTGAAGCTTTCTTT
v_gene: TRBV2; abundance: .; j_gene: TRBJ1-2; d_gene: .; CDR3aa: CASSERGTTNYGYTF; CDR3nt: TGTGCCAGCAGTGAACGGGGGACTACGAACTATGGCTACACCTTC
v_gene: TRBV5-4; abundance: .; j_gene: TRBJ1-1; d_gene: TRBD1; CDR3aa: CASRGQGSVPFF; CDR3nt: TGTGCCAGCAGGGGACAGGGTTCAGTACCTTTCTTT
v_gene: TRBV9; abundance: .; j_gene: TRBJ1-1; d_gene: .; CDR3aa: CASSETAWATEAFF; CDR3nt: TGTGCCAGCAGCGAGACAGCCTGGGCCACTGAAGCTTTCTTT